In this sample, the clone carrying this TCR beta chain turned up many times. Its target is unknown. These data are taken from a study of T cells in Graves' hyperthyroidism and ophthalmopathy. Points from the study as a whole: Most clonotypes expanded in thyroid above 0.001 were likewise present in blood.

Regions amplified from RNA transcripts were the TCR beta CDR3 regions. When the TCR CDR3 underwent first-round RT-PCR, the HTBI primer set was used. Via MiXCR, TCRdb re-called the multiplex PCR reads, giving one row per CDR3 protein. The table lists 270,000 or so distinct CDR3 sequences, 20% to 25% of them singletons. Trimming removed 0 bases from V and 3 bases from J, with 21 bases in between. Germline values: CDR1 MNHNS, CDR2 SASEGT. CDR3 length: 19 residues. Newly diagnosed hyperthyroidism, duration under 2 months, in patients aged 18 to 65. The blood sample dates from first hyperthyroidism diagnosis, preceding any ophthalmopathy symptoms. Cells are PBMCs isolated from around 9.4 ml of fresh blood.

This clonotype originated in a man aged 40-49 years with Graves' hyperthyroidism that later progressed to Graves' ophthalmopathy. The material sequenced was blood. V and J are TRBV6-1 and TRBJ2-4, with D perhaps matching TRBD1 or TRBD2 (5 bases each). The chain's CDR3 is CASSEAVTVVGTGKNIQYF. The CDR3 DNA follows: TGTGCCAGCAGTGAAGCGGTTACCGTCGTGGGGACGGGCAAAAACATTCAGTACTTC.